These T cell receptor beta chains were read from a single sample in a study of blood T cell repertoires in COVID-19. Clones were read by immunoSEQ multiplex PCR, and TCRdb kept only the in-frame ones, dropping some. Counted here are under 100,000 clones, almost 85% occurring once; the ten biggest clones make up 10%. Sample: peripheral blood. Every receptor here comes from a man between 60 and 75 years old with acute or convalescent COVID-19. The CDR3 runs from the conserved cysteine through the conserved F or W. Each record gives: clone size, D gene, V gene, J gene, CDR3 protein, CDR3 DNA. A D gene is named only where the DNA matches it firmly. Part of the rows lack a size; the others show once, few, many or a class for expanded clones.

size: NA; D: TRBD1; V: TRBV3-1/TRBV3-2; J: TRBJ2-4; CDR3: CASTGTVLAKNIQYF; DNA: TGTGCCAGCACGGGGACAGTTCTAGCCAAAAACATTCAGTACTTC
size: NA; D: NA; V: TRBV18; J: TRBJ1-2; CDR3: CASSPPQERNYGYTF; DNA: TGTGCCAGCTCACCACCACAGGAGAGGAACTATGGCTACACCTTC
size: NA; D: NA; V: TRBV5-5; J: TRBJ2-5; CDR3: CASSPGLIQETQYF; DNA: TGTGCCAGCAGCCCGGGACTGATACAAGAGACCCAGTACTTC
size: NA; D: TRBD2; V: TRBV6-6; J: TRBJ2-3; CDR3: CASTKAGVSDTQYF; DNA: TGTGCCAGCACCAAAGCGGGAGTTTCAGATACGCAGTATTTT
size: NA; D: TRBD1; V: TRBV10-3; J: TRBJ1-1; CDR3: CAISRDRDLDTEAFF; DNA: TGTGCCATCAGCCGGGACAGGGATTTGGACACTGAAGCTTTCTTT
size: NA; D: TRBD1; V: TRBV6-1; J: TRBJ1-2; CDR3: CASSELGQRNYGYTF; DNA: TGTGCCAGCAGTGAGTTGGGACAGCGTAACTATGGCTACACCTTC
size: NA; D: NA; V: TRBV19; J: TRBJ2-2; CDR3: CASTGQTRTGELFF; DNA: TGTGCCAGTACAGGGCAGACCCGCACCGGGGAGCTGTTTTTT
size: NA; D: NA; V: TRBV5-6; J: TRBJ1-3; CDR3: CASGGRILSGTIYF; DNA: TGTGCCAGCGGCGGGAGAATCCTTTCCGGCACCATATATTTT
size: NA; D: TRBD2; V: TRBV3-1/TRBV3-2; J: TRBJ2-2; CDR3: CASSHEAGDFGELFF; DNA: TGTGCCAGCAGCCATGAAGCGGGAGATTTCGGGGAGCTGTTTTTT
size: NA; D: TRBD1; V: TRBV6-5; J: TRBJ2-7; CDR3: CASSLGQGFYEQYF; DNA: TGTGCCAGCAGTTTGGGACAGGGGTTCTACGAGCAGTACTTC
size: NA; D: NA; V: TRBV7-9; J: TRBJ1-2; CDR3: CASSPLGGRGSYGYTF; DNA: TGTGCCAGCAGCCCCCTGGGAGGTCGGGGATCCTATGGCTACACCTTC
size: NA; D: NA; V: TRBV10-3; J: TRBJ2-7; CDR3: CAIRDSTYEQYF; DNA: TGTGCCATCAGGGACAGCACCTACGAGCAGTACTTC
size: NA; D: TRBD1; V: TRBV7-2; J: TRBJ2-7; CDR3: CASSLYQGDYEQYF; DNA: TGTGCCAGCAGCTTATACCAGGGGGACTACGAGCAGTACTTC
size: NA; D: TRBD2; V: TRBV4-3; J: TRBJ2-1; CDR3: CASSQETAGGYNEQFF; DNA: TGCGCCAGCAGCCAAGAAACAGCGGGGGGATACAATGAGCAGTTCTTC
size: NA; D: NA; V: TRBV5-1; J: TRBJ1-2; CDR3: CASSLDGNYGYTF; DNA: TGCGCCAGCAGCTTGGACGGGAACTATGGCTACACCTTC
size: NA; D: NA; V: TRBV19; J: TRBJ1-2; CDR3: CASSTGQSYYGYTF; DNA: TGTGCCAGTAGTACAGGACAGTCCTACTATGGCTACACCTTT
size: NA; D: NA; V: TRBV18; J: TRBJ2-5; CDR3: CASSPPGGLETQYF; DNA: TGTGCCAGCTCACCACCGGGGGGGCTTGAGACCCAGTACTTC
size: NA; D: NA; V: TRBV28; J: TRBJ1-3; CDR3: CASRLGLGSYTIYF; DNA: TGTGCCAGCAGACTAGGGCTGGGTTCATACACCATATATTTT
size: NA; D: NA; V: TRBV12-3/TRBV12-4; J: TRBJ2-2; CDR3: CAIRRAETGELFF; DNA: TGTGCCATCAGGAGGGCCGAAACCGGGGAGCTGTTTTTT
size: NA; D: TRBD2; V: TRBV4-2; J: TRBJ2-2; CDR3: CASSQVGLAGNTGELFF; DNA: TGTGCCAGCAGCCAAGTAGGGCTAGCGGGGAACACCGGGGAGCTGTTTTTT
size: once; D: NA; V: TRBV7-2; J: TRBJ1-1; CDR3: CASSSRREGTEAFF; DNA: TGTGCCAGCAGCTCCCGCAGGGAGGGCACTGAAGCTTTCTTT
size: once; D: TRBD1; V: TRBV28; J: TRBJ1-2; CDR3: CASSSRTGSGGTF; DNA: TGTGCCAGCAGTTCACGGACAGGGTCCGGCGGCACCTTC
size: NA; D: NA; V: TRBV5-4; J: TRBJ1-6; CDR3: CASSRQGNPNSPLHF; DNA: TGTGCCAGCAGCCGTCAGGGCAATCCGAATTCACCCCTCCACTTT
size: NA; D: TRBD1; V: TRBV6-5; J: TRBJ2-2; CDR3: CASRGTGNTGELFF; DNA: TGTGCCAGCAGAGGGACAGGGAACACCGGGGAGCTGTTTTTT
size: NA; D: NA; V: TRBV19; J: TRBJ2-1; CDR3: CASSEQAPYNEQFF; DNA: TGTGCCAGTAGTGAGCAGGCCCCCTACAATGAGCAGTTCTTC
size: NA; D: TRBD1; V: TRBV28; J: TRBJ2-1; CDR3: CASSSPGTGGGNEQFF; DNA: TGTGCCAGCAGTTCCCCCGGGACAGGGGGGGGGAATGAGCAGTTCTTC
size: NA; D: NA; V: TRBV7-9; J: TRBJ1-2; CDR3: CASSSIADGYTF; DNA: TGTGCCAGCAGCTCAATCGCGGATGGCTACACCTTC
size: NA; D: TRBD1; V: TRBV3-1/TRBV3-2; J: TRBJ1-2; CDR3: CASSLQGAYGYTF; DNA: TGTGCCAGCAGCCTACAGGGGGCCTATGGCTACACCTTC
size: NA; D: NA; V: TRBV19; J: TRBJ2-2; CDR3: CASNRDTGELFF; DNA: TGTGCCAGTAACCGGGACACCGGGGAGCTGTTTTTT
size: once; D: TRBD2; V: TRBV2; J: TRBJ2-1; CDR3: CASSANGRFNEQFF; DNA: TGTGCCAGCAGCGCTAACGGGAGGTTCAATGAGCAGTTCTTC
size: NA; D: NA; V: TRBV5-1; J: TRBJ1-1; CDR3: CASSLLDTEAFF; DNA: TGCGCCAGCAGCTTACTAGACACTGAAGCTTTCTTT
size: NA; D: TRBD2; V: TRBV7-2; J: TRBJ2-7; CDR3: CASSLDSGGGREQYF; DNA: TGTGCCAGCAGCTTAGATAGCGGGGGGGGGCGGGAGCAGTACTTC
size: NA; D: TRBD1; V: TRBV5-1; J: TRBJ1-2; CDR3: CASSLGGTGLANYGYTF; DNA: TGCGCCAGCAGCTTGGGCGGGACAGGGCTAGCTAACTATGGCTACACCTTC
size: once; D: TRBD2; V: TRBV19; J: TRBJ2-5; CDR3: CASSPIAWSGGQETQYF; DNA: TGTGCCAGTAGCCCCATTGCATGGAGCGGGGGGCAAGAGACCCAGTACTTC
size: few; D: NA; V: TRBV28; J: TRBJ1-1; CDR3: CASSSTGLQAFF; DNA: TGTGCCAGCAGTTCGACAGGCCTTCAAGCTTTCTTT
size: NA; D: NA; V: TRBV7-2; J: TRBJ1-6; CDR3: CASSSTPNRNSPLHF; DNA: TGTGCCAGCAGCTCAACCCCGAACAGGAATTCACCCCTCCACTTT
size: NA; D: NA; V: TRBV4-3; J: TRBJ2-3; CDR3: CASSSMLDIGTDTQYF; DNA: TGCGCCAGCAGTTCAATGCTCGACATAGGCACAGATACGCAGTATTTT
size: NA; D: TRBD1; V: TRBV6-5; J: TRBJ1-1; CDR3: CASSNRGGTEAFF; DNA: TGTGCCAGCAGTAACAGGGGGGGCACTGAAGCTTTCTTT
size: NA; D: NA; V: TRBV11-3; J: TRBJ2-3; CDR3: CASSLRGDGTDTQYF; DNA: TGTGCCAGCAGCTTGCGCGGGGATGGCACAGATACGCAGTATTTT
size: once; D: TRBD2; V: TRBV9; J: TRBJ2-7; CDR3: CASSVRDGRDGEQYF; DNA: TGTGCCAGCAGCGTAAGGGACGGGAGGGACGGGGAGCAGTACTTC
size: NA; D: TRBD1; V: TRBV5-8; J: TRBJ2-3; CDR3: CASSIQGAVDTQYF; DNA: TGTGCCAGCAGTATACAGGGGGCGGTAGATACGCAGTATTTT
size: NA; D: NA; V: TRBV19; J: TRBJ1-1; CDR3: CASSLRGLGTEAFF; DNA: TGTGCCAGTAGTCTCAGGGGATTAGGCACTGAAGCTTTCTTT
size: NA; D: TRBD2; V: TRBV9; J: TRBJ2-6; CDR3: CASSPLPLAGGANVLTF; DNA: TGTGCCAGCAGCCCCCTCCCACTAGCGGGAGGGGCCAACGTCCTGACTTTC
size: NA; D: NA; V: TRBV28; J: TRBJ2-2; CDR3: CASSPGFSTGELFF; DNA: TGTGCCAGCAGTCCCGGGTTCTCCACCGGGGAGCTGTTTTTT
size: NA; D: TRBD2; V: TRBV9; J: TRBJ2-1; CDR3: CASSFQTSGSFEQFF; DNA: TGTGCCAGCAGCTTCCAGACTAGCGGTAGCTTTGAGCAGTTCTTC
size: NA; D: NA; V: TRBV5-1; J: TRBJ1-5; CDR3: CASSLDGGPSNQPQHF; DNA: TGCGCCAGCAGCTTGGATGGAGGGCCTAGCAATCAGCCCCAGCATTTT
size: NA; D: TRBD1; V: TRBV5-5; J: TRBJ1-5; CDR3: CASSQRTGGNQPQHF; DNA: TGTGCCAGCAGCCAAAGGACAGGGGGCAATCAGCCCCAGCATTTT
size: NA; D: TRBD2; V: TRBV7-6; J: TRBJ2-2; CDR3: CASSIVALAGVGTGELFF; DNA: TGTGCCAGCAGCATCGTCGCCCTAGCGGGAGTAGGCACCGGGGAGCTGTTTTTT
size: NA; D: TRBD1; V: TRBV5-6; J: TRBJ2-5; CDR3: CASSPRQGAMETQYF; DNA: TGTGCCAGCAGCCCTCGACAGGGGGCGATGGAGACCCAGTACTTC
size: NA; D: NA; V: TRBV9; J: TRBJ2-7; CDR3: CASSVGGLANEQYF; DNA: TGTGCCAGCAGCGTAGGGGGACTTGCTAACGAGCAGTACTTC
size: NA; D: TRBD2; V: TRBV4-1; J: TRBJ2-7; CDR3: CASSQDRTSGRVEQYF; DNA: TGCGCCAGCAGCCAAGATCGGACTAGCGGGAGGGTCGAGCAGTACTTC
size: NA; D: TRBD1; V: TRBV29-1; J: TRBJ1-1; CDR3: CSESTGVGTEAFF; DNA: TGCAGCGAGTCAACAGGGGTCGGGACTGAAGCTTTCTTT
size: NA; D: NA; V: TRBV12-3/TRBV12-4; J: TRBJ1-2; CDR3: CASSFEGLRGYTF; DNA: TGTGCCAGCAGTTTTGAGGGTCTGAGGGGCTACACCTTC